This T cell receptor (beta chain) comes out of a study of blood T cell repertoires in COVID-19. As for the study in general: T cells, B-cell-depleted T cells, or PBMCs provided the cDNA or gDNA that served as material.

Seattle cases were enrolled at active infection and followed longitudinally. Authors' data handling: Amplifying reference gene primers gave estimates of nucleated cell counts. Sequenced by immunoSEQ multiplex PCR; TCRdb stores in-frame clones only, minus some. Clone size and V and J calls were adopted from that table, with D and trimming inferred from the DNA. This sample has 200,000 to 250,000 clones, with roughly 92% found just once. Germline CDR1 is SGHAT and CDR2 is FQNNGV. Trimming cost V 5 bases and J 0 bases, with 11 bases left between them. The length of the CDR3 is 15 residues. Sequenced sample: peripheral blood. This TCR came from a man aged 55 to 70 with COVID-19, enrolled during active disease. V usage is TRBV11-2 and J usage is TRBJ2-1; D unclear. In nucleotides, the CDR3 is TGTGCCAGCAGCCCCTCTGAGAGCTCCTACAATGAGCAGTTCTTC. Its protein is CASSPSESSYNEQFF.